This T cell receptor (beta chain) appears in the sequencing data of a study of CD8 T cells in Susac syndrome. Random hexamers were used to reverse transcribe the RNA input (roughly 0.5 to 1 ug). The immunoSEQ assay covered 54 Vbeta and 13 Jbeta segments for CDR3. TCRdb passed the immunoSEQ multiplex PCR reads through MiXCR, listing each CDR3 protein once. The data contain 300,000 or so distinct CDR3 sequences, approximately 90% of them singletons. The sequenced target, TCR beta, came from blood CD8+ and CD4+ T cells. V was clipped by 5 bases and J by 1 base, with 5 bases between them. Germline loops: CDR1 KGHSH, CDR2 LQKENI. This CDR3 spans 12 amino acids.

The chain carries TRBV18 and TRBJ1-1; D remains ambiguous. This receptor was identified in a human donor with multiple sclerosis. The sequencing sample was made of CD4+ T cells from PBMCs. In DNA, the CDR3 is TGTGCCAGCTCAAATCAGAACACTGAAGCTTTCTTT. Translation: CASSNQNTEAFF.